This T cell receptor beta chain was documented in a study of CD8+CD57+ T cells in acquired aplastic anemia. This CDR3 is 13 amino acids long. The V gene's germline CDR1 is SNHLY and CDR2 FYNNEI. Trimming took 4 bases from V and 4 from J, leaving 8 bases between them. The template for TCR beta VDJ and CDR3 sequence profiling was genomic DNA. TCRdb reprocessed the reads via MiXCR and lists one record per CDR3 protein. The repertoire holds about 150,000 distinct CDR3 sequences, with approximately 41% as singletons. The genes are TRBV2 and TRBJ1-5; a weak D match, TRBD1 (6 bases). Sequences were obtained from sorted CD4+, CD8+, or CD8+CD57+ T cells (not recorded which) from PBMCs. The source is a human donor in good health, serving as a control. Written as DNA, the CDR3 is TGTGCCAGCAGTGGAGGGACAAATCAGCCCCAGCATTTT. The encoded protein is CASSGGTNQPQHF.